These T cell receptor beta chains were read from a single sample in a study of regulatory T cells in long-lasting Graves disease. TCRdb independently ran MiXCR on the multiplex PCR reads; one entry per CDR3 protein. The sample consists of 410,000 or so distinct CDR3 sequences, more than 12% of them appearing once. The same specimen was also included in a second study, on T cells in Graves' hyperthyroidism and ophthalmopathy.

The sample here was peripheral blood mononuclear cells (PBMCs), taken at new diagnosis, from a patient treated with antithyroid drugs. The receptors were sampled from a woman aged 25 to 39 with Graves disease. Both conserved end residues are part of each CDR3. A D gene is named only where the DNA matches it firmly. Size is omitted from some rows. Given values are once, few, many or a class for expanded clones.

clone_size,j_call,d_call,v_call,cdr3_aa,cdr3_nt
few,TRBJ2-5,-,TRBV10-3,CAISEGQNEGTQYF,TGTGCCATCAGTGAGGGACAGAATGAGGGGACCCAGTACTTC
-,TRBJ1-5,-,TRBV7-6,CASSSTGGPGGQPQHF,TGTGCCAGCAGCTCCACGGGAGGGCCTGGGGGTCAGCCCCAGCATTTT
many,TRBJ2-3,-,TRBV6-1,CASSEIGLGAGGDTQYF,TGTGCCAGCAGTGAAATTGGGCTAGGAGCTGGCGGAGATACGCAGTATTTT
once,TRBJ2-5,TRBD2,TRBV12-3/TRBV12-4,CASSPGLAGGWETQYF,TGTGCCAGCAGCCCGGGACTAGCGGGAGGCTGGGAGACCCAGTACTTC
many,TRBJ2-3,-,TRBV2,CASSEDRPTHTDTQYF,TGTGCCAGCAGTGAAGACAGACCAACACACACAGATACGCAGTATTTT
-,TRBJ2-3,TRBD2,TRBV6-1,CASSDTGTSDTDTQYF,TGTGCCAGCAGTGACACCGGGACTAGCGACACAGATACGCAGTATTTT
-,TRBJ1-2,TRBD1,TRBV19,CASSTDRGPSGYTF,TGTGCCAGTAGTACGGACAGGGGACCGAGTGGCTACACCTTC
many,TRBJ1-2,-,TRBV30,CASLDHGYTF,TGTGCCTCCTTGGACCATGGCTACACCTTC
many,TRBJ2-1,TRBD2,TRBV12-3/TRBV12-4,CASSSHAPGLAGNEQFF,TGTGCCAGCAGTTCCCATGCACCGGGACTAGCGGGGAATGAGCAGTTCTTC
many,TRBJ2-1,TRBD2,TRBV12-3/TRBV12-4,CASTLAGPDEQFF,TGTGCCAGCACCCTAGCGGGGCCCGACGAGCAGTTCTTC
-,TRBJ2-3,TRBD2,TRBV6-2/TRBV6-3,CASSYQTSGSFLQYF,TGTGCCAGCAGTTACCAGACTAGCGGGAGCTTCCTCCAGTATTTT
many,TRBJ1-2,-,TRBV7-2,CASSPQGMGDYGYTF,TGTGCCAGCAGCCCCCAGGGGATGGGGGACTATGGCTACACCTTC
many,TRBJ1-2,-,TRBV20-1,CSASEDGVIYGYTF,TGCAGTGCTAGTGAGGACGGCGTCATCTATGGCTACACCTTC
-,TRBJ1-2,-,TRBV5-4,CASSLGSARRANYGYTF,TGTGCCAGCAGCTTGGGCTCAGCCCGGCGGGCTAACTATGGCTACACCTTC